This T cell receptor (beta chain) emerged from a study of blood T cell repertoires in COVID-19 (TCRdb year 2020). General notes on the study: Samples from collaborators originated in the United States, Italy and Spain and spanned both the acute and convalescent phases of COVID-19. The prospective study material was composed of cDNA or gDNA derived from T cells, B-cell-depleted T cells, or PBMCs. Subjects who had been exposed to COVID-19, were actively infected with it, or had recovered from it provided the deeply sampled blood TCRbeta repertoires that made up the dataset. The repertoires were made available in a free public database intended to serve as a resource for research on the immune response to SARS-CoV-2. The samples were drawn from two sources: the first 160 participants of the ongoing ImmuneRACE study, and about 1,300 subjects contributed by 6 global collaborators. Sample metadata almost always included a de-identified subject ID, COVID-19 status, age in years and sex. Where available, HLA class I and class II types were obtained from metadata supplied by the sample provider rather than from assay-based typing. Findings and caveats that apply to the study as a whole: Clinical and demographic metadata were provided uncurated, with the amount varying by source and participant.

The immunoSEQ Assay, a bias-controlled multiplex PCR, was used to amplify TCRbeta CDR3 regions from genomic DNA. The study's own analysis went as follows. The number of nucleated cells in each sample was estimated by amplification of reference gene primers within the assay. Sequence reads were collapsed and filtered to measure the absolute abundance of every unique TCRbeta CDR3 rearrangement. For each sample, productive Simpson clonality was calculated as the square root of Simpson's diversity index across productive rearrangements. TCRdb carries this immuneACCESS record with in-frame sequences only. Its versions omit some clonotypes, under half of them owing to an unresolved V gene in the studies checked, with the rest unexplained. Clone size and the V and J calls come from that table; the DNA yielded D and trimming. This sample has hundreds of thousands of clones in its table, and approximately 85% of those were observed once. Approximately 9.1% of the sample is taken by the ten largest.

This clone came up a few times. Its antigen target is currently unknown. Base qualities are not provided; no much larger clone lies one nucleotide away. Participants in the prospective study were aged roughly 18 to 95 years, lived in 20 to 25 United States geographic areas, and enrolled through a virtual design. To assign participants to cohorts, the prospective study relied on clinical history that participants themselves reported in a screening survey and a study questionnaire. Mobile phlebotomists in the prospective study collected whole blood, serum and a nasopharyngeal or oropharyngeal swab from every participant. Over a roughly two-month period, participants in the prospective study had the option of providing additional blood draws and questionnaires. Blood samples from the prospective study were shipped frozen or at room temperature prior to DNA extraction. CDR1 and CDR2, per the germline V gene, are MGHRA and YSYEKL. The germline V and J ends show losses of 4 bases and 2 bases respectively, and no gene match explains 8 bases of the junction. From cysteine to phenylalanine, the CDR3 is 15 amino acids long. The kept DNA is CDR3 alone, 45 bases in frame from the first base.

Material: PBMCs or T cells enriched from blood (not recorded which). This receptor was identified in a woman aged 50 to 65 with acute COVID-19. The chain employs TRBV4-1 and TRBJ2-7, with 7 bases aligning to TRBD1. The sequence in DNA is TGCGCCAGCAGCCCGACCGGGACAGATACCTACGAGCAGTACTTC. It codes for CASSPTGTDTYEQYF.